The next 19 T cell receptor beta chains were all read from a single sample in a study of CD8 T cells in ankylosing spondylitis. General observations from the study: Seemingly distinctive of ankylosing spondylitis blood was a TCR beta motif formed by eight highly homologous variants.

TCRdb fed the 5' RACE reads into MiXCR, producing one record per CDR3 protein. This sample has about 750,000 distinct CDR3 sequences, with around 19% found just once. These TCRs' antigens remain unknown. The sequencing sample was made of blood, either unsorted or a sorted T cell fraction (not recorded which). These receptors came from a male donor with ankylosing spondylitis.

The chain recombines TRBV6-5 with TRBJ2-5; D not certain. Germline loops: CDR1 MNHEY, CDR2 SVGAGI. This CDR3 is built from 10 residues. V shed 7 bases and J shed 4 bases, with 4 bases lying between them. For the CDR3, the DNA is TGTGCCAGCACCGGAGAGACCCAGTACTTC. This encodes CASTGETQYF.

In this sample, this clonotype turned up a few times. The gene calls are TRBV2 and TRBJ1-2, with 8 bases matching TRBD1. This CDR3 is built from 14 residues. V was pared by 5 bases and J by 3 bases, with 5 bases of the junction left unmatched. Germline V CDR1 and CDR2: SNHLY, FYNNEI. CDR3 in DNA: TGTGCCAGCAGTATAACACAGGGGGACTATGGCTACACCTTC. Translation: CASSITQGDYGYTF.

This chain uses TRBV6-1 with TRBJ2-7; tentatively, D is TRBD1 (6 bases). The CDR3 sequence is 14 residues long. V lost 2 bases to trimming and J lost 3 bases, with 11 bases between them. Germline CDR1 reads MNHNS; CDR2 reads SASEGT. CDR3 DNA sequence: TGTGCCAGCAGTGAATTGGGGGCTTACTACGAGCAGTACTTC. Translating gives CASSELGAYYEQYF.

CDR3 sequence reads: CASSIGGTSYEQYF. CDR3 DNA sequence: TGTGCCAGTAGTATCGGCGGGACCTCCTACGAGCAGTACTTC. V gene TRBV19 combines with J gene TRBJ2-7, with D perhaps matching TRBD2 (6 bases). CDR1 and CDR2 from the germline V gene are LNHDA and SQIVND (reference sequence). The V end lost 3 bases, the J end lost 0 bases, and 9 bases lay between the germline ends. The CDR3 length is 14 residues.

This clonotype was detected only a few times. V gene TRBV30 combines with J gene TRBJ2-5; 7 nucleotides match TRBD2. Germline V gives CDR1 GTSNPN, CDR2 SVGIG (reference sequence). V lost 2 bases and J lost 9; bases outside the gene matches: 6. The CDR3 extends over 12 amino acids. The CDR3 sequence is CAWSSGARPQYF. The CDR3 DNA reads TGTGCCTGGAGTAGCGGGGCCCGTCCCCAGTACTTC.

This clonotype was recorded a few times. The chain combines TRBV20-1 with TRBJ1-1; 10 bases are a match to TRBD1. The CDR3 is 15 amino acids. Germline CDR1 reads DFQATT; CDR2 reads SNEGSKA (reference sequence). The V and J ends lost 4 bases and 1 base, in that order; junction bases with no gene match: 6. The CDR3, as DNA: TGCAGTGCTAAAGAGGGACAGGGGACGAACACTGAAGCTTTCTTT. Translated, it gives CSAKEGQGTNTEAFF.

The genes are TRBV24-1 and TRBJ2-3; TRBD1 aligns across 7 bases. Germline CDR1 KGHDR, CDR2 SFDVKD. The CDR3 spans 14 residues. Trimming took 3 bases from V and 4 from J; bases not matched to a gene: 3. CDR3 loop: CATSDRQGPDTQYF. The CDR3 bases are TGTGCCACCAGTGATCGACAGGGACCAGATACGCAGTATTTT.

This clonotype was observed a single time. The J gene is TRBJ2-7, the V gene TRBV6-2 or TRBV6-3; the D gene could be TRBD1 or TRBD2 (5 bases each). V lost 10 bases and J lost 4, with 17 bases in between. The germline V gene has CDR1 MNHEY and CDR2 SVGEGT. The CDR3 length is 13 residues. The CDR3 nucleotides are TGTGCCACCACCTTGGGGGTGGAATACGAGCAGTACTTC. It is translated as CATTLGVEYEQYF.

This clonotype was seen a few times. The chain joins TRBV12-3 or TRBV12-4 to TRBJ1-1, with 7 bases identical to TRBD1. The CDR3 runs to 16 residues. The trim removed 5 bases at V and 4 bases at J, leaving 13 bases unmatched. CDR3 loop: CASSIYAGGDLTEAFF. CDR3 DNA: TGTGCCAGCAGTATTTATGCAGGGGGGGATCTCACTGAAGCTTTCTTT.

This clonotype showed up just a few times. CDR3 loop: CAWTRDSVSYEQYF. DNA for the CDR3: TGTGCCTGGACACGGGACAGCGTTTCCTACGAGCAGTACTTC. This chain links TRBV30 with TRBJ2-7; 7 positions match TRBD1. The CDR3 has 14 residues. Per germline, CDR1 GTSNPN and CDR2 SVGIG (reference sequence). Trimming cost V 4 bases and J 1 base; bases outside gene matches: 7.

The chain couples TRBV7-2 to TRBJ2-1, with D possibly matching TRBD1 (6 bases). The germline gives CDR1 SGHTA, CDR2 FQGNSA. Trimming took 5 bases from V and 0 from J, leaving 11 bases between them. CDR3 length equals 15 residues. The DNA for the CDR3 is TGTGCCAGCAGCCCAGGGGTCCGCTCCTACAATGAGCAGTTCTTC. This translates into CASSPGVRSYNEQFF.

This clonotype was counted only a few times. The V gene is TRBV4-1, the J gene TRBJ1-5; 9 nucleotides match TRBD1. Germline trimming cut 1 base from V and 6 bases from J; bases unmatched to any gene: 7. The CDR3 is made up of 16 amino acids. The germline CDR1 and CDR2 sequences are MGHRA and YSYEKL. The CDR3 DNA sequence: TGCGCCAGCAGCCAAGGGACTACAGGGGGCATTCAGCCCCAGCATTTT. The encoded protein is CASSQGTTGGIQPQHF.

The CDR3 sequence: CASSPGTRAHEQYF. Here the CDR3 DNA reads TGTGCCAGCAGTCCGGGGACTAGGGCGCACGAGCAGTACTTC. The gene calls are TRBV27 and TRBJ2-7; 8 bases align to TRBD2. This CDR3 is 14 amino acids long. Unmatched junction bases numbered 8, after V lost 5 bases and J lost 5 bases. Germline V gives CDR1 MNHEY, CDR2 SMNVEV (reference sequence).

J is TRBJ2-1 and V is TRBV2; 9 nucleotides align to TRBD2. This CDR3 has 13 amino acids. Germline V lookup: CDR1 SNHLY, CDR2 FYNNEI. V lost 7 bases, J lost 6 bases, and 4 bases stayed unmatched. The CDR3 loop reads CASKEREANEQFF. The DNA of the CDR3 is TGTGCCAGCAAAGAGCGGGAGGCCAATGAGCAGTTCTTC.

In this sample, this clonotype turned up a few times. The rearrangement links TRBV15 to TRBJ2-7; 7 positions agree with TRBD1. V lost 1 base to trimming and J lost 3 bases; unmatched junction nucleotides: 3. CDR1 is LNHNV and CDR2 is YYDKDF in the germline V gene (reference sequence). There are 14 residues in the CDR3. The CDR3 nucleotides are TGTGCCACCAGCAGAGTGGGACAGCGCTACGAGCAGTACTTC. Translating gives CATSRVGQRYEQYF.

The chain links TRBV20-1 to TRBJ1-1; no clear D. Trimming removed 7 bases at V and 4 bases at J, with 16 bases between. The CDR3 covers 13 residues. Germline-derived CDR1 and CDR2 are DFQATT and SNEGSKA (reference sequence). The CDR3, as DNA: TGCAGTGTTAGCCCATGTAGGGTCACTGAAGCTTTCTTT. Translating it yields CSVSPCRVTEAFF.

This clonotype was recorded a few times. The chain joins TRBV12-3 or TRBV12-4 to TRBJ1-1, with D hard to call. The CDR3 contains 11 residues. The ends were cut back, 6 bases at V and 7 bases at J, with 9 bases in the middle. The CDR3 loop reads CASSRRGEAFF. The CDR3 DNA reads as TGTGCCAGCAGCCGACGGGGTGAAGCTTTCTTT.

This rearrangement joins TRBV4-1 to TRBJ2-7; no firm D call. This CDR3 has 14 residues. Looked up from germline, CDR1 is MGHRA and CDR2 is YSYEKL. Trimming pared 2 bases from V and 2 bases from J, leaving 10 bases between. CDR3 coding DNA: TGCGCCAGCAGCCAACCACAGACCCCCTACGAGCAGTACTTC. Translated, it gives CASSQPQTPYEQYF.

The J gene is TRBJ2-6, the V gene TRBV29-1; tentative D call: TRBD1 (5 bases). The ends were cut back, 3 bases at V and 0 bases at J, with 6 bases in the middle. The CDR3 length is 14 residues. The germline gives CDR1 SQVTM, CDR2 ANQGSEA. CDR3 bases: TGCAGCGTTGACGACAGCTCTGGGGCCAACGTCCTGACTTTC. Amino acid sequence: CSVDDSSGANVLTF.